This entry lists 8 T cell receptor beta chains sequenced from one sample in a study of shared clonotypes between healthy human individuals. The naive CD8 subset, CD45RO-negative cells positively selected for CCR7, excluded terminally differentiated effector memory CD45RA+ cells. Sequencing was performed with immunoSEQ multiplex PCR; in TCRdb, only in-frame clones are kept and a portion is missing. This table holds more than 550,000 clones, about 91% found once. Sequencing was carried out using naive CD8+ T cells sorted from blood. These receptors were obtained from a man aged 25 to 40 in good health.

The chain joins TRBV14 to TRBJ2-1; D is possibly TRBD2 (5 bases). V dropped 7 bases and J dropped 1 base, with 11 bases sitting between them. The CDR3 totals 14 residues. Germline-derived CDR1 and CDR2 are SGHDN and FVKESK. This CDR3 reads CASKRDASYNEQFF. The CDR3 DNA follows: TGTGCCAGCAAGAGGGATGCATCCTACAATGAGCAGTTCTTC.

This sequence joins TRBV7-2 and TRBJ2-1, with D tentatively TRBD1 or TRBD2 (6 bases each). The CDR3 has 12 residues. The germline V gene has CDR1 SGHTA and CDR2 FQGNSA. V was trimmed by 5 bases and J by 10 bases, leaving 12 bases between them. The CDR3 DNA follows: TGTGCCAGCAGCCCGGGGGCGCGGGAGCAGTTCTTC. Amino acids: CASSPGAREQFF.

The rearrangement uses TRBV7-2 and TRBJ2-7; 9 positions agree with TRBD2. The CDR3 consists of 14 residues. Trimming at V came to 5 bases and at J to 2 bases, leaving 4 bases not matched to a gene. Looked up from germline, CDR1 is SGHTA and CDR2 is FQGNSA. CDR3 nucleotides: TGTGCCAGCAGCGCTAGCGGGGCAACCTACGAGCAGTACTTC. It encodes CASSASGATYEQYF. Full variable domain (rest looked up from reference TRBV7-2 and TRBJ2-7): GAGVSQSPSNKVTEKGKDVELRCDPISGHTALYWYRQSLGQGLEFLIYFQGNSAPDKSGLPSDRFSAERTGGSVSTLTIQRTQQEDSAVYLCASSASGATYEQYFGPGTRLTVT.

This clone was picked up one time. The chain combines TRBV23-1 with TRBJ2-7; TRBD2 is a possible D gene (5 bases). TRBV23-1 is reported as an ORF; its role is uncertain. Deletions cut 6 bases from V and 0 bases from J, with 15 bases between. The CDR3 is made up of 15 amino acids. The CDR3, as DNA: TGCGCCAGCAGGCCGCACTCCGGGATCTCCTACGAGCAGTACTTC. It encodes CASRPHSGISYEQYF.

The gene calls are TRBV19 and TRBJ2-7, with 7 bases matching TRBD2. V gave up 6 bases and J gave up 2 bases; unmatched junction bases: 4. Germline V gives CDR1 LNHDA, CDR2 SQIVND (reference sequence). The CDR3 extends over 13 amino acids. The CDR3 nucleotides are TGTGCCAGTAGGCCTAGCGGTACCTACGAGCAGTACTTC. It encodes CASRPSGTYEQYF.

This clone was seen only a few times. Other DNA sequences in this specimen translate into the identical CDR3. The J gene is TRBJ2-1, the V gene TRBV4-1; TRBD2 matches 9 bases. The germline V gene has CDR1 MGHRA and CDR2 YSYEKL. The CDR3 is 15 amino acids. Trimming removed 1 base from V and 4 bases from J; junction bases left unmatched: 2. CDR3: CASSQGLAVYNEQFF. The DNA for the CDR3 is TGCGCCAGCAGCCAAGGACTAGCGGTTTACAATGAGCAGTTCTTC.

About this clone: At the DNA level, this CDR3 is encoded by other sequences in the same sample as well. This chain uses TRBV20-1 with TRBJ2-7; D remains unclear. The V end lost 3 bases, the J end lost 2 bases, and 5 bases lay between the germline ends. This CDR3 is 11 amino acids long. Germline values: CDR1 DFQATT, CDR2 SNEGSKA (reference sequence). CDR3 sequence: CSASPTYEQYF. The CDR3 DNA is TGCAGTGCTAGTCCCACCTACGAGCAGTACTTC.

As for this clone: Other DNA sequences in this sample translate to the same CDR3. J is TRBJ2-5 and V is TRBV7-9; TRBD1 agrees at 8 bases. The germline CDR1 and CDR2 sequences are SEHNR and FQNEAQ (reference sequence). This CDR3 contains 14 residues. After removal of 5 bases from V and 1 base from J, the junction contained 3 bases not matched to a gene. DNA for the CDR3: TGTGCCAGCAGCCTTGGGACAGGCCAAGAGACCCAGTACTTC. It yields the protein CASSLGTGQETQYF.